Presented here are 28 T cell receptor beta chains from one specimen sequenced in a study of blood T cell repertoires in COVID-19. Sequenced by immunoSEQ multiplex PCR; TCRdb stores in-frame clones only, minus some. The sample carries over 250,000 clones, approximately 83% recorded once. The sequenced material came from peripheral blood. The receptors stem from a human donor in a cohort sampled during active COVID-19.

The chain employs TRBV19 and TRBJ2-3, with TRBD2 matching over 8 bases. The V and J ends lost 5 bases and 2 bases, in that order; junction bases with no gene match: 6. CDR3 length: 15 residues. Per germline, CDR1 LNHDA and CDR2 SQIVND (reference sequence). The CDR3, as DNA: TGTGCCAGTAGTGTTACTAGCGGATCCACAGATACGCAGTATTTT. Protein product: CASSVTSGSTDTQYF.

The chain combines TRBV23-1 with TRBJ1-2; a possible D gene is TRBD1 (6 bases). TRBV23-1 counts as an open reading frame of uncertain function. This CDR3 comprises 13 residues. V was clipped by 6 bases and J by 8 bases, with 16 bases between them. CDR3 loop: CASRPTGDGGYTF. Here the CDR3 DNA reads TGCGCCAGCAGGCCGACAGGCGATGGGGGCTACACCTTC.

This clone was detected only once. The V call is TRBV7-9, the J call TRBJ2-7; D is perhaps TRBD2 (5 bases). The CDR3 contains 14 residues. Trimming took 3 bases from V and 2 from J, leaving 11 bases between them. Germline V lookup: CDR1 SEHNR, CDR2 FQNEAQ (reference sequence). The CDR3 is CASSLGVRAYEQYF. CDR3 DNA: TGTGCCAGCAGCTTGGGCGTGCGGGCCTACGAGCAGTACTTC.

The chain is built from TRBV29-1 and TRBJ1-1; the match to TRBD1 covers 8 bases. Looked up from germline, CDR1 is SQVTM and CDR2 is ANQGSEA. The CDR3 sequence is 14 residues long. V was pared by 7 bases and J by 6 bases, with 13 bases of the junction left unmatched. DNA for the CDR3: TGCAGCGCTCAAAACAGGGGGTATAACGCTGAAGCTTTCTTT. This encodes CSAQNRGYNAEAFF.

This chain links TRBV18 with TRBJ1-2; no clear D gene. This CDR3 is 13 amino acids long. Deletions cut 5 bases from V and 0 bases from J, with 7 bases between. The V gene's germline CDR1 is KGHSH and CDR2 LQKENI. The CDR3 sequence: CASSGGTNYGYTF. The CDR3 bases are TGTGCCAGCTCAGGCGGGACTAACTATGGCTACACCTTC.

J is TRBJ2-3 and V is TRBV5-1, with TRBD1 matching 8 bases. V gave up 7 bases and J gave up 2 bases; unmatched junction bases: 6. Germline lookup yields CDR1 SGHRS and CDR2 YFSETQ. This CDR3 has 14 residues. The CDR3 region has the DNA TGCGCCAGCCGGACAGGGATCTCCACAGATACGCAGTATTTT. Translating gives CASRTGISTDTQYF.

The chain employs TRBV18 and TRBJ1-3; D may be TRBD1 (5 bases). Trimming took off 2 bases at V and 0 bases at J, with 8 bases between the two ends. Germline values: CDR1 KGHSH, CDR2 LQKENI. There are 15 residues in the CDR3. CDR3 sequence (DNA): TGTGCCAGCTCACCAACCAGGGACTCTGGAAACACCATATATTTT. It translates to CASSPTRDSGNTIYF.

J is TRBJ1-2 and V is TRBV7-9, with 7 bases aligning to TRBD1. The V gene's germline CDR1 is SEHNR and CDR2 FQNEAQ (reference sequence). This CDR3 is built from 15 residues. The trim removed 0 bases at V and 6 bases at J, leaving 7 bases unmatched. The CDR3 DNA reads as TGTGCCAGCAGCTTAGCATACAGGGGATATGATGGCTACACCTTC. Its translation is CASSLAYRGYDGYTF. Combining the CDR3 with reference TRBV7-9 and TRBJ1-2 gives the whole variable domain DTGVSQNPRHKITKRGQNVTFRCDPISEHNRLYWYRQTLGQGPEFLTYFQNEAQLEKSRLLSDRFSAERPKGSFSTLEIQRTEQGDSAMYLCASSLAYRGYDGYTFGSGTRLTVV.

The chain carries TRBV6-5 and TRBJ2-2; 9 nucleotides line up with TRBD1. The CDR3 totals 15 residues. Germline CDR1 reads MNHEY; CDR2 reads SVGAGI. V shed 5 bases and J 2 bases; nucleotides not matched to a gene: 3. CDR3 DNA sequence: TGTGCCAGCAGTACGGGACAGGGTAACACCGGGGAGCTGTTTTTT. It encodes CASSTGQGNTGELFF.

The chain combines TRBV7-2 with TRBJ1-5; no clear D gene. Germline V CDR1 and CDR2: SGHTA, FQGNSA. V dropped 2 bases and J dropped 4 bases, with 6 bases sitting between them. The CDR3 has 13 amino acids. CDR3 coding DNA: TGTGCCAGCAGCTTACCCCCGAATCAGCCCCAGCATTTT. Residues: CASSLPPNQPQHF.

The chain has TRBV9 and TRBJ1-4; D is perhaps TRBD1 (6 bases). V lost 4 bases and J 8 bases, leaving 18 bases between the germline ends. Germline lookup yields CDR1 SGDLS and CDR2 YYNGEE. The CDR3 has 15 residues. CDR3 protein: CASSPTGSGGEKLFF. CDR3 sequence (DNA): TGTGCCAGCAGCCCCACAGGGTCCGGGGGGGAAAAACTGTTTTTT.

V gene TRBV18 combines with J gene TRBJ1-3; D is uncertain. Germline-derived CDR1 and CDR2 are KGHSH and LQKENI. The CDR3 totals 16 residues. Trimming took off 5 bases at V and 0 bases at J, with 14 bases between the two ends. Written as DNA, the CDR3 is TGTGCCAGCTCAGCATCGCCCCCTAGCTCTGGAAACACCATATATTTT. This codes for CASSASPPSSGNTIYF. The full variable domain, rest sourced from reference TRBV18 and TRBJ1-3, is NAGVMQNPRHLVRRRGQEARLRCSPMKGHSHVYWYRQLPEEGLKFMVYLQKENIIDESGMPKERFSAEFPKEGPSILRIQQVVRGDSAAYFCASSASPPSSGNTIYFGEGSWLTVV.

The V gene is TRBV7-9, the J gene TRBJ2-7; 9 bases are a match to TRBD1. CDR3 length equals 16 residues. V trimming: 0 bases; J trimming: 7 bases; junction bases outside the gene matches: 10. CDR1 is SEHNR and CDR2 is FQNEAQ in the germline V gene (reference sequence). CDR3 DNA sequence: TGTGCCAGCAGCTTAGCTCACATCACAGGGGGCGGAGAGCAGTACTTC. Protein: CASSLAHITGGGEQYF.

V usage is TRBV3-1 (or the pseudogene TRBV3-2) and J usage is TRBJ2-1; a possible D gene is TRBD1 (5 bases). The CDR3 is made up of 17 amino acids. V lost 4 bases to trimming and J lost 5 bases, with 21 bases between them. Germline loops: CDR1 LGHDT, CDR2 YNNKEL (reference sequence). In DNA form, the CDR3 reads TGTGCCAGCAGCCCCCTCCCTGGTCTGGGGCTTAACAATGAGCAGTTCTTC. Its translation is CASSPLPGLGLNNEQFF.

The V call is TRBV28, the J call TRBJ2-2; D is undetermined. Trimming removed 6 bases at V and 5 bases at J, with 13 bases between. This CDR3 is 14 amino acids long. CDR1 MDHEN and CDR2 SYDVKM come from the germline V gene. The CDR3 protein is CASRIPQRTGELFF. The CDR3 nucleotides are TGTGCCAGCAGGATACCGCAGCGAACCGGGGAGCTGTTTTTT.

This chain connects TRBV11-3 to TRBJ2-3; a weak D match, TRBD1 (6 bases). V lost 4 bases, J lost 7 bases, and 12 bases lay in between. Per the germline V gene, CDR1 is SGHNT and CDR2 is YENEEA. CDR3 length: 13 residues. This CDR3 is CASSSERGYTQYF. The CDR3 DNA is TGTGCCAGCAGCTCGGAAAGGGGGTATACGCAGTATTTT.

This chain uses TRBV19 with TRBJ1-4; the match to TRBD1 covers 9 bases. Germline CDR1 reads LNHDA; CDR2 reads SQIVND (reference sequence). The V gene end was trimmed by 4 bases and the J gene end by 8 bases; junction bases not matched to a gene: 11. The CDR3 loop spans 16 amino acids. CDR3 in amino acids: CASSNPGQGPSEKLFF. The DNA for the CDR3 is TGTGCCAGTAGTAACCCGGGACAGGGTCCGAGCGAAAAACTGTTTTTT.

This sequence joins TRBV30 and TRBJ1-2, with D tentatively TRBD1 (5 bases). The CDR3 length is 15 residues. From germline, CDR1 is GTSNPN and CDR2 SVGIG (reference sequence). V was pared by 1 base and J by 13 bases, with 25 bases between. The CDR3 reads CAWSAQWGGLARATF. CDR3 bases: TGTGCCTGGAGTGCTCAGTGGGGGGGGTTGGCTCGGGCCACCTTC.

The chain employs TRBV12-3 or TRBV12-4 and TRBJ1-1; tentatively, D is TRBD1 (6 bases). The CDR3 is 12 amino acids. With 5 bases removed from V and 7 bases from J, the gap between germline ends came to 11 bases. The CDR3: CASSMRQVEAFF. CDR3 coding DNA: TGTGCCAGCAGTATGAGACAGGTTGAAGCTTTCTTT.

The chain has TRBV29-1 and TRBJ2-1; the match to TRBD2 covers 12 bases. Per germline, CDR1 SQVTM and CDR2 ANQGSEA. The CDR3 covers 14 residues. J was trimmed by 8 bases and V by 3 bases; bases with no gene match: 5. The CDR3 sequence: CSVDRRLAGDEQFF. CDR3 in DNA: TGCAGCGTTGACCGCCGACTAGCGGGGGATGAGCAGTTCTTC.

V and J are TRBV5-1 and TRBJ2-7; the match to TRBD2 covers 11 bases. CDR3 length equals 17 residues. The V and J ends lost 0 bases and 4 bases, in that order; junction bases with no gene match: 9. Germline CDR1 and CDR2: SGHRS and YFSETQ. CDR3: CASSLDSGRASGYEQYF. CDR3 nucleotides: TGCGCCAGCAGCTTGGATAGCGGGAGGGCCTCCGGATACGAGCAGTACTTC.

This chain links TRBV5-1 with TRBJ2-3; 8 nucleotides align to TRBD2. The CDR3 contains 15 residues. J was trimmed by 3 bases and V by 1 base; bases with no gene match: 4. From germline, CDR1 is SGHRS and CDR2 YFSETQ. CDR3 in DNA: TGCGCCAGCAGCTTGCTGACTAGCGAGACAGATACGCAGTATTTT. Translation: CASSLLTSETDTQYF.

The chain recombines TRBV9 with TRBJ2-3, with a possible D match to TRBD2 (5 bases). Germline V gene data show CDR1 as SGDLS and CDR2 as YYNGEE. The V gene lost 4 bases and the J gene lost 7 bases, with 19 bases spanning the gap. The length of the CDR3 is 15 residues. CDR3 in amino acids: CASSIQSGPPNTQYF. CDR3 in DNA: TGTGCCAGCAGCATCCAAAGCGGACCTCCTAATACGCAGTATTTT. The full variable domain, rest sourced from reference TRBV9 and TRBJ2-3, is DSGVTQTPKHLITATGQRVTLRCSPRSGDLSVYWYQQSLDQGLQFLIQYYNGEERAKGNILERFSAQQFPDLHSELNLSSLELGDSALYFCASSIQSGPPNTQYFGPGTRLTVL.

The CDR3 DNA reads as TGTGCCACCAGTTCTACAGGGACCAAACAAGAGACCCAGTACTTC. Translated, it gives CATSSTGTKQETQYF. This chain links TRBV24-1 with TRBJ2-5, with D possibly TRBD1 on 6 matching bases. Germline assignment: CDR1 KGHDR and CDR2 SFDVKD. Trimming cost V 6 bases and J 2 bases, with 15 bases left between them. The CDR3 sequence is 15 residues long.

The CDR3 protein is CASSYDRGLGNTIYF. The CDR3 DNA sequence: TGTGCCAGCAGTTATGACAGGGGGCTTGGAAACACCATATATTTT. The chain couples TRBV5-4 to TRBJ1-3, with 10 bases that match TRBD1. The junction had 5 bases not matched to a gene; V was cut back by 5 bases and J by 3 bases. The CDR3 is 15 residues long. Germline values: CDR1 SGHNT, CDR2 YYREEE (reference sequence).

J is TRBJ2-2 and V is TRBV6-5, with 7 bases matching TRBD1. Trimming took 2 bases from V and 7 from J; bases not matched to a gene: 7. Germline CDR1 MNHEY, CDR2 SVGAGI. The CDR3 spans 15 residues. The DNA for the CDR3 is TGTGCCAGCAGTTACGTGACAGGGATCGGCGGGGAGCTGTTTTTT. Translating it yields CASSYVTGIGGELFF.

The chain uses TRBV9 and TRBJ2-2; 9 bases align to TRBD2. V shed 4 bases and J 7 bases; nucleotides not matched to a gene: 14. Germline loops: CDR1 SGDLS, CDR2 YYNGEE. The CDR3 runs 17 residues. The CDR3 loop reads CASSSTTGTSSIGELFF. CDR3 DNA: TGTGCCAGCAGCTCCACGACCGGGACTAGCTCGATCGGGGAGCTGTTTTTT.

The chain recombines TRBV7-9 with TRBJ2-5; 9 nucleotides match TRBD2. The CDR3 extends over 15 amino acids. Per the germline V gene, CDR1 is SEHNR and CDR2 is FQNEAQ (reference sequence). V trimming: 2 bases; J trimming: 5 bases; junction bases outside the gene matches: 6. The CDR3 loop is CASSLLAGGHETQYF. The CDR3 DNA follows: TGTGCCAGCAGCTTACTCGCGGGAGGGCACGAGACCCAGTACTTC. Complete variable domain (other parts from reference TRBV7-9 and TRBJ2-5): DTGVSQNPRHKITKRGQNVTFRCDPISEHNRLYWYRQTLGQGPEFLTYFQNEAQLEKSRLLSDRFSAERPKGSFSTLEIQRTEQGDSAMYLCASSLLAGGHETQYFGPGTRLLVL.